The 21 T cell receptor beta chains below all came from one sample that was sequenced in a study of cytomegalovirus exposure and HLA in healthy donors. PCR used 60 Vbeta primers and 13 Jbeta primers. Assay used: immunoSEQ multiplex PCR; TCRdb lists only in-frame clones, some missing. The sample holds nearly 200,000 clones; roughly 77% are singletons and the top ten take 0.39%. Specimen: PBMCs. Receptor source: a male donor in good health and CMV-seropositive.

The chain uses TRBV11-3 and TRBJ2-5, with D perhaps matching TRBD1 (6 bases). The CDR3 loop spans 15 amino acids. V lost 0 bases and J lost 1, with 9 bases in between. The germline V gene encodes CDR1 SGHNT and CDR2 YENEEA. CDR3 protein: CASSLEGQPQETQYF. Written as DNA, the CDR3 is TGTGCCAGCAGCTTAGAAGGACAGCCCCAAGAGACCCAGTACTTC.

The chain combines TRBV5-4 with TRBJ2-1, with a weak D call TRBD1 (6 bases). V lost 0 bases, J lost 7 bases, and 11 bases lay in between. The CDR3 is made up of 14 amino acids. The germline V gene has CDR1 SGHNT and CDR2 YYREEE (reference sequence). The CDR3 loop is CASSLAQGRNEQFF. CDR3 in DNA: TGTGCCAGCAGCTTGGCTCAGGGGCGAAATGAGCAGTTCTTC.

This clone was observed once. The V call is TRBV6-4, the J call TRBJ1-2; D ambiguous. CDR3 length: 13 residues. Trimming shortened V by 2 bases and J by 8 bases, and 12 bases separated the two germline ends. CDR1 and CDR2 from the germline V gene are MRHNA and SNTAGT. CDR3: CASSDVAGGGYTF. The CDR3 nucleotides are TGTGCCAGCAGTGACGTGGCAGGAGGAGGCTACACCTTC.

The rearrangement uses TRBV28 and TRBJ1-4; 7 positions match TRBD1. The V gene's germline CDR1 is MDHEN and CDR2 SYDVKM. Unmatched junction bases numbered 5, after V lost 5 bases and J lost 8 bases. The CDR3 totals 13 residues. The CDR3 spells CASSGGTAEKLFF. The DNA of the CDR3 is TGTGCCAGCAGTGGAGGGACAGCCGAAAAACTGTTTTTT.

V usage is TRBV4-2 and J usage is TRBJ1-4, with no clear D. Germline values: CDR1 LGHNA, CDR2 YNFKEQ. This CDR3 contains 14 residues. Trimming took off 3 bases at V and 7 bases at J, with 12 bases between the two ends. The CDR3 nucleotides are TGTGCCAGCAGCCAGGGTGGGCTGGGTGAAAAACTGTTTTTT. It translates to CASSQGGLGEKLFF.

V and J are TRBV5-8 and TRBJ1-2; 10 nucleotides align to TRBD1. J was trimmed by 2 bases and V by 1 base; bases with no gene match: 2. Germline loops: CDR1 SGHTS, CDR2 YDEGEE. This CDR3 has 15 residues. For the CDR3, the DNA is TGTGCCAGCAGCTTGAGGGGACAGGGGAACTATGGCTACACCTTC. This encodes CASSLRGQGNYGYTF.

J is TRBJ2-1 and V is TRBV5-4, with a possible D match to TRBD2 (6 bases). Germline loops: CDR1 SGHNT, CDR2 YYREEE (reference sequence). This CDR3 is built from 14 residues. With 4 bases removed from V and 5 bases from J, the gap between germline ends came to 13 bases. DNA of the CDR3: TGTGCCAGCAGCGGGTTGATAGCGGACAATGAGCAGTTCTTC. Amino acids: CASSGLIADNEQFF.

This chain links TRBV9 with TRBJ1-3; D unclear. The V gene lost 0 bases and the J gene lost 4 bases, with 14 bases spanning the gap. There are 16 residues in the CDR3. Germline V gene lookup returns CDR1 SGDLS and CDR2 YYNGEE. CDR3 loop: CASSVVPDAGGNTIYF. The CDR3 region has the DNA TGTGCCAGCAGCGTAGTCCCGGACGCGGGGGGAAACACCATATATTTT.

J is TRBJ1-1 and V is TRBV7-8; perhaps TRBD1 as D (5 bases). Trimming removed 1 base at V and 0 bases at J, with 12 bases between. Germline assignment: CDR1 SGHVS and CDR2 FQNEAQ. There are 16 residues in the CDR3. The CDR3 sequence: CASSLGGGGLNTEAFF. Written as DNA, the CDR3 is TGTGCCAGCAGCTTAGGGGGGGGAGGACTGAACACTGAAGCTTTCTTT.

The chain recombines TRBV6-7 with TRBJ1-5, with a possible D match to TRBD1 (5 bases). TRBV6-7 is filed as an ORF, its function uncertain. CDR3 length: 12 residues. The V and J ends lost 8 bases and 5 bases respectively, with 10 bases between them. The CDR3 is CASGAPHQPQHF. Here the CDR3 DNA reads TGTGCCAGCGGGGCCCCGCATCAGCCCCAGCATTTT.

The V gene is TRBV10-3, the J gene TRBJ2-3, with TRBD2 matching 9 bases. This CDR3 is built from 15 residues. Germline V gives CDR1 ENHRY, CDR2 SYGVKD. V was clipped by 5 bases and J by 0 bases; unmatched bases: 3. CDR3 sequence (DNA): TGTGCCATCAGTCTAGCGGGGACTAGCACAGATACGCAGTATTTT. This sequence encodes CAISLAGTSTDTQYF.

This clone was picked up a small number of times. The chain links TRBV2 to TRBJ2-5; D not resolved. This CDR3 has 13 residues. V lost 4 bases and J lost 4, with 10 bases in between. Germline V gene sequence: CDR1 SNHLY, CDR2 FYNNEI. CDR3 residues: CASSGGAGETQYF. The CDR3 DNA reads as TGTGCCAGCAGTGGAGGAGCTGGAGAGACCCAGTACTTC.

The V call is TRBV30, the J call TRBJ2-7; a possible D gene is TRBD2 (5 bases). Trimming cost V 0 bases and J 13 bases, with 19 bases left between them. The CDR3 covers 13 residues. Germline V gives CDR1 GTSNPN, CDR2 SVGIG (reference sequence). The CDR3 DNA reads as TGTGCCTGGAGTGTACAAGAGGAGGCTCCCCAATACTTC. It is translated as CAWSVQEEAPQYF.

The chain is built from TRBV28 and TRBJ2-6; 9 bases are a match to TRBD2. Trimming cost V 7 bases and J 0 bases; bases outside gene matches: 16. The germline V gene encodes CDR1 MDHEN and CDR2 SYDVKM. The CDR3 length is 20 residues. CDR3 sequence (DNA): TGTGCCAGCACCCCCGGGGGGGCGGGAGGGCCAACCTCTGGGGCCAACGTCCTGACTTTC. Its protein is CASTPGGAGGPTSGANVLTF. Drawing the rest from reference TRBV28 and TRBJ2-6, the complete variable domain is DVKVTQSSRYLVKRTGEKVFLECVQDMDHENMFWYRQDPGLGLRLIYFSYDVKMKEKGDIPEGYSVSREKKERFSLILESASTNQTSMYLCASTPGGAGGPTSGANVLTFGAGSRLTVL.

The CDR3 nucleotides read TGTGCCAGCAGTTTTAACGGAGCGCGACCTAGCACAGATACGCAGTATTTT. As protein: CASSFNGARPSTDTQYF. The J gene is TRBJ2-3, the V gene TRBV27; D gene uncertain. CDR3 length: 17 residues. V was trimmed by 3 bases and J by 0 bases, leaving 16 bases between them. The germline gives CDR1 MNHEY, CDR2 SMNVEV (reference sequence).

The chain carries TRBV5-1 and TRBJ1-1; D is unclear. Trimming left V 0 bases short and J 4 bases short, with 10 bases between. CDR1 and CDR2 (germline): SGHRS, YFSETQ. The CDR3 sequence is 14 residues long. CDR3 sequence: CASSLVGVGTEAFF. The CDR3 DNA reads TGCGCCAGCAGCTTGGTCGGGGTTGGCACTGAAGCTTTCTTT. Full variable domain (missing parts from reference TRBV5-1 and TRBJ1-1): KAGVTQTPRYLIKTRGQQVTLSCSPISGHRSVSWYQQTPGQGLQFLFEYFSETQRNKGNFPGRFSGRQFSNSRSEMNVSTLELGDSALYLCASSLVGVGTEAFFGQGTRLTVV.

This clone appeared a single time. CDR3: CASSYSDSRPTQYF. The CDR3 DNA reads as TGTGCCAGCAGTTACTCGGACAGCCGTCCGACCCAGTACTTC. The V call is TRBV6-5, the J call TRBJ2-5; D possibly corresponds to TRBD1 (6 bases). CDR3 size: 14 residues. Per germline, CDR1 MNHEY and CDR2 SVGAGI. V was pared by 0 bases and J by 7 bases, with 12 bases between.

As for this clone: Compared with germline, one end of the junction differs, possibly owing to a read error. The J gene is TRBJ1-2, the V gene TRBV11-2, with 7 bases that match TRBD1. Germline V gene lookup returns CDR1 SGHAT and CDR2 FQNNGV. The CDR3 loop spans 13 amino acids. CDR3 bases: TGTGCCAGCAGCTTGGGACAGAACTACGGCTACACCTTC. It codes for CASSLGQNYGYTF.

This clone was detected once. The J gene is TRBJ2-2, the V gene TRBV28; D gene ambiguous. The V gene's germline CDR1 is MDHEN and CDR2 SYDVKM. Trimming took 6 bases from V and 7 from J, leaving 15 bases between them. The CDR3 is 14 residues long. CDR3: CASRGRLRRGELFF. The CDR3 DNA is TGTGCCAGCAGAGGCAGGCTTCGGCGCGGGGAGCTGTTTTTT. The entire variable domain, with the rest obtained from reference TRBV28 and TRBJ2-2, is as follows: DVKVTQSSRYLVKRTGEKVFLECVQDMDHENMFWYRQDPGLGLRLIYFSYDVKMKEKGDIPEGYSVSREKKERFSLILESASTNQTSMYLCASRGRLRRGELFFGEGSRLTVL.

This clone was seen a handful of times. The chain links TRBV7-3 to TRBJ2-5, with TRBD2 identical over 10 bases. After removal of 9 bases from V and 4 bases from J, the junction contained 8 bases not matched to a gene. CDR3 length equals 14 residues. Per the germline V gene, CDR1 is SGHTA and CDR2 is FQGTGA. The CDR3 DNA reads TGTGCCAGTGGGGCTAGCGGGGGAGGAGAGACCCAGTACTTC. Translating gives CASGASGGGETQYF.

This clone was picked up a small number of times. The chain combines TRBV11-3 with TRBJ1-1; TRBD1 might be the D (5 bases). From germline, CDR1 is SGHNT and CDR2 YENEEA. The V end was cut by 2 bases, the J end by 4 bases, with 8 bases between. This CDR3 comprises 13 residues. CDR3 residues: CASSLHGATEAFF. CDR3 coding DNA: TGTGCCAGCAGCTTACATGGGGCCACTGAAGCTTTCTTT. Combining the CDR3 with reference TRBV11-3 and TRBJ1-1 gives the whole variable domain EAGVVQSPRYKIIEKKQPVAFWCNPISGHNTLYWYLQNLGQGPELLIRYENEEAVDDSQLPKDRFSAERLKGVDSTLKIQPAELGDSAVYLCASSLHGATEAFFGQGTRLTVV.